The 3 T cell receptor beta chains in this list originate from one sample, sequenced in a study of T-cell memory formation after mild COVID-19. TCRdb redid the calling of the 5' RACE reads with MiXCR, one entry per CDR3 protein. The table lists hundreds of thousands of distinct CDR3 sequences, approximately 15% of them singletons. Sequenced: PBMCs or a T cell subset sorted from them (not recorded which). Receptors originate from a man aged 18 to 30 who had mild COVID-19 (a few samples of this study predate the infection). Cell type and time point are not known.

V gene TRBV12-3 or TRBV12-4 combines with J gene TRBJ2-7; 8 bases are a match to TRBD1. Unmatched junction bases numbered 6, after V lost 10 bases and J lost 4 bases. The CDR3 is made up of 12 amino acids. The DNA for the CDR3 is TGTGCCATCGGACAGGGCGTTTACGAGCAGTACGTC. It translates to CAIGQGVYEQYV.

At least ten counts were recorded for this clonotype. The chain links TRBV2 to TRBJ2-3; no definite D call. The CDR3 has 12 amino acids. Looked up from germline, CDR1 is SNHLY and CDR2 is FYNNEI. Deletions cut 0 bases from V and 4 bases from J, with 2 bases between. This CDR3 is CASSEAPDTQYF. The CDR3 DNA reads TGTGCCAGCAGTGAAGCCCCAGATACGCAGTATTTT.

Only a few counts were recorded for this clonotype. The chain recombines TRBV4-3 with TRBJ2-2; D gene ambiguous. Trimming left V 1 base short and J 4 bases short, with 7 bases between. The germline gives CDR1 LGHNA, CDR2 YSLEER. This CDR3 is 14 amino acids long. The CDR3 spells CASSQAGSTGELFF. The CDR3 nucleotides are TGCGCCAGCAGCCAAGCCGGAAGCACCGGGGAGCTGTTTTTT.